A selection of T cell receptor beta chains follows, all from one sample in a study of T cell clones after liver transplantation. Clones were sequenced by immunoSEQ multiplex PCR, and TCRdb holds only the in-frame ones, with some missing. The data contain 95,000 to 110,000 clones, 75% to 85% of them singletons. The source was CD4+ T cells from blood, collected before liver transplant. The source is a human donor who received a liver transplant. Each CDR3 is given without its conserved first and last residue. Each record gives: D gene, V gene, J gene, CDR3 protein. A D gene is named only where the DNA matches it firmly.

>TRBD1|TRBV5-1|TRBJ1-1
ASSELSGGTEAF
>TRBD1|TRBV27|TRBJ1-3
ASRSGQGLDTIY
>-|TRBV7-9|TRBJ1-2
ASSLEVGWGRNYGYT
>-|TRBV7-2|TRBJ1-2
ASSLPPGNYGYT
>-|TRBV5-1|TRBJ2-5
ASSLVRGRTRQETQY
>-|TRBV5-4|TRBJ1-2
ASNLRTATNYGYT
>-|TRBV11-2|TRBJ2-7
ASSYWGQTYEQY
>-|TRBV7-9|TRBJ1-1
ASSLGGGDIEAF
>-|TRBV6-6|TRBJ2-2
ASSYSANINTGELF
>-|TRBV2|TRBJ2-7
ASSGPSPLSVYEQY
>-|TRBV7-2|TRBJ1-1
ASSLARRGNEAF
>-|TRBV5-1|TRBJ2-1
ASSLGNLANEQF
>-|TRBV7-8|TRBJ1-1
ASSLIRARNTEAF
>-|TRBV29-1|TRBJ1-5
SVGGGGEPQH
>-|TRBV20-1|TRBJ2-7
SADVGVGQY
>TRBD1|TRBV18|TRBJ2-1
ASSPPTQGTRQGEQF
>TRBD1|TRBV6-1|TRBJ2-7
ASSARQGSYEQY
>-|TRBV7-3|TRBJ2-7
ASSLTFSRISSYEQY
>-|TRBV5-1|TRBJ1-3
ASSLERVGSGFGNTIY
>-|TRBV2|TRBJ1-6
ASSEAEGRRGTPLH
>-|TRBV6-1|TRBJ1-3
ASSDFRGAGNTIY
>TRBD1|TRBV29-1|TRBJ2-2
SVGTGGVTGELF
>TRBD2|TRBV18|TRBJ2-1
ASSPLAGGPSYNEQF
>-|TRBV5-1|TRBJ2-1
ASSFNNNEQF
>-|TRBV13|TRBJ2-1
ASSWTGLPKTNEQF
>TRBD1|TRBV19|TRBJ1-4
ASSMRQGGFEKLF
>-|TRBV30|TRBJ2-1
AWSVHEQF
>-|TRBV5-6|TRBJ1-2
ASSPTAGGANYGYT
>-|TRBV5-1|TRBJ2-5
ASSLAPRKETQY
>-|TRBV11-2|TRBJ2-3
ASSLETLPRGTDTQY
>TRBD1|TRBV5-5|TRBJ1-1
ASSTLGQGTEAF
>-|TRBV9|TRBJ1-2
ASSVHLNYGYT
>-|TRBV28|TRBJ1-1
ASSLGDTEAF
>-|TRBV4-2|TRBJ1-5
ASSQEGNMGNQPQH
>-|TRBV6-4|TRBJ1-1
ASSESPNTEAF
>TRBD1|TRBV5-8|TRBJ1-2
ASSPQGQFNYGYT
>-|TRBV27|TRBJ1-6
ASTEGGRNSPLH
>-|TRBV28|TRBJ2-2
ASSFVSGVFRAGELF
>TRBD1|TRBV5-1|TRBJ1-2
ASSSLEGAYGYT
>-|TRBV7-9|TRBJ2-5
ASSLPVGETQY
>TRBD2|TRBV5-1|TRBJ2-1
ASSPRTSGSDEQF
>-|TRBV27|TRBJ2-1
ASSPSEGYNEQF
>-|TRBV20-1|TRBJ2-5
SARNSETQY
>-|TRBV6-5|TRBJ1-1
ASSYSWRNTEAF
>-|TRBV29-1|TRBJ1-2
SSWVGNGYT
>-|TRBV5-4|TRBJ2-5
ASSLRGGETQY
>-|TRBV14|TRBJ2-3
ASSQGLADTQY
>-|TRBV19|TRBJ2-1
ASSIIFDIQPEQF
>TRBD2|TRBV27|TRBJ2-5
ASSGSGGARETQY
>-|TRBV11-2|TRBJ2-1
ASSTPRGGRSYNEQF
>TRBD2|TRBV27|TRBJ2-7
ASSYSGPTSYEQY
>-|TRBV12-5|TRBJ1-1
ASGLVLGAKMNTEAF
>-|TRBV28|TRBJ2-7
ASSGQLYEQY
>-|TRBV11-2|TRBJ2-3
ASSPPWGGGRRTDTQY
>TRBD1|TRBV7-8|TRBJ1-1
ASSHAGQGKRGSGVNTEAF
>TRBD2|TRBV6-1|TRBJ2-2
ASSEPGGSKPGELF
>-|TRBV10-1|TRBJ2-5
ASSTGGAETQY
>-|TRBV18|TRBJ1-5
ASSLESRNQPQH